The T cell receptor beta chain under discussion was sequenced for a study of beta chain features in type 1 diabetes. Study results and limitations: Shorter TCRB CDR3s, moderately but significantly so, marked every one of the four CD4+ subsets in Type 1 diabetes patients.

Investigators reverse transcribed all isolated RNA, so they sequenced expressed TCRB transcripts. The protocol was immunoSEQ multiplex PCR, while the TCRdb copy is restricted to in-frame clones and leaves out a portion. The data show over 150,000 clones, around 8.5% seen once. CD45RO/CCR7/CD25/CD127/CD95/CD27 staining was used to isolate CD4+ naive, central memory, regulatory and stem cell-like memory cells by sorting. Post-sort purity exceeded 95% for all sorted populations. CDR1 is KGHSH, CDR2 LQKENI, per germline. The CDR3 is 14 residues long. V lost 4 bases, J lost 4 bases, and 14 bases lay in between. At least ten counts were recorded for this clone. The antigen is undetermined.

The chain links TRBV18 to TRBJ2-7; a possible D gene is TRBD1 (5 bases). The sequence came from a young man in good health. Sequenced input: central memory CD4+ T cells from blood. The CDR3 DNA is TGTGCCAGCTCACGGGCAGGGATGGCTTACGAGCAGTACTTC. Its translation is CASSRAGMAYEQYF.